The rows below give T cell receptor beta chains drawn from one sample of a study of cytomegalovirus exposure and HLA in healthy donors. The table came from immunoSEQ multiplex PCR; TCRdb's copy has only in-frame clones and leaves some out. The data contain some 130,000 clones, 60% to 80% of them singletons. The sample consisted of PBMCs. The receptors were gathered from a young man in good health and CMV-seronegative. Both conserved end residues are part of each CDR3. The D gene is left open where the match is weak. Clone size appears in some rows only: once, few, many, or a class for an expanded clone.

TRBD2 19 TRBJ2-1 TRBV7-3 once TGTGCCAGCAGCTCGACCCTAACTAGCGGGAGGGCCTCTTTCAATGAGCAGTTCTTC CASSSTLTSGRASFNEQFF
NA 14 TRBJ1-1 TRBV18 NA TGTGCCAGCTCACCACCCTCCCGGGGCACTGAAGCTTTCTTT CASSPPSRGTEAFF
NA 14 TRBJ2-2 TRBV7-3 NA TGTGCCAGCAGCTTAGGTCAGAGGACCGGGGAGCTGTTTTTT CASSLGQRTGELFF
NA 15 TRBJ2-6 TRBV15 NA TGTGCCACCAGCAGAGACCGCTCTGGGGCCAACGTCCTGACTTTC CATSRDRSGANVLTF
TRBD2 15 TRBJ2-1 TRBV7-6 NA TGTGCCAGCAGCTTGACTAGCGGACAATACAATGAGCAGTTCTTC CASSLTSGQYNEQFF
NA 13 TRBJ2-7 TRBV30 NA TGTGCCTGGAACCCCTTTCGGGGGAGCGAGCAGTACTTC CAWNPFRGSEQYF
TRBD2 14 TRBJ2-1 TRBV2 NA TGTGCCAGCCGCGGGAGCTGGACCTACAATGAGCAGTTCTTC CASRGSWTYNEQFF
TRBD2 12 TRBJ2-3 TRBV6-1 NA TGTGCCAGCAGGGTTGGACTAGCTGAAGAGTATTTT CASRVGLAEEYF
TRBD1 12 TRBJ1-2 TRBV2 NA TGTGCCAGCTTCAGGGGGAACTATGGCTACACCTTC CASFRGNYGYTF
TRBD1 14 TRBJ1-1 TRBV2 NA TGTGCCAGCAGTCTGACAGGGATGAACACTGAAGCTTTCTTT CASSLTGMNTEAFF
TRBD1 14 TRBJ1-2 TRBV28 NA TGTGCCAGCGATCCGGGACAGGCAACCTATGGCTACACCTTC CASDPGQATYGYTF
NA 16 TRBJ2-3 TRBV6-1 NA TGTGCCAGCAGTGAAGCAGCCCCTGCGGGGTCAGATACGCAGTATTTT CASSEAAPAGSDTQYF
TRBD2 14 TRBJ2-1 TRBV11-2 few TGTGCCAGCAGGGTAGCGGGGGACTACAATGAGCAGTTCTTC CASRVAGDYNEQFF
TRBD2 14 TRBJ2-7 TRBV5-4 NA TGTGCCAGCAGCGAGGGACTACCCTCCTACGAGCAGTACTTC CASSEGLPSYEQYF
NA 15 TRBJ1-4 TRBV28 NA TGTGCCAGCAGTTTATGGGCGGGGGCTAATGAAAAACTGTTTTTT CASSLWAGANEKLFF
NA 15 TRBJ2-5 TRBV7-9 NA TGTGCCAGCAGCTCTCGGACGGACATCCAAGAGACCCAGTACTTC CASSSRTDIQETQYF
TRBD1 15 TRBJ1-1 TRBV29-1 NA TGCAGCGCCCGGGGACAGGGCGTTGTGAACACTGAAGCTTTCTTT CSARGQGVVNTEAFF